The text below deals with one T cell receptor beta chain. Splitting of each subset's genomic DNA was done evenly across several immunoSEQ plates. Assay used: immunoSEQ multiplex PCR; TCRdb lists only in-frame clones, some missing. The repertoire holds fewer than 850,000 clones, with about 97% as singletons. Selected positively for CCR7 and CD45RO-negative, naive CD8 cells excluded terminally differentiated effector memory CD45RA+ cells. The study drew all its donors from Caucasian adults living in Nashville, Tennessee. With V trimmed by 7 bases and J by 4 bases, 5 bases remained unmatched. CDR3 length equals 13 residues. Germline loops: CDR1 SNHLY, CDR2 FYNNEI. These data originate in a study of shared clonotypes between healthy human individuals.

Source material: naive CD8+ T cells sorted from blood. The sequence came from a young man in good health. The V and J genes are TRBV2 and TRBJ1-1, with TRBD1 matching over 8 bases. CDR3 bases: TGTGCCAGCACCCGTACAGGGGGCACTGAAGCTTTCTTT. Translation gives CASTRTGGTEAFF. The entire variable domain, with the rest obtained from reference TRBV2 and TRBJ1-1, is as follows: EPEVTQTPSHQVTQMGQEVILRCVPISNHLYFYWYRQILGQKVEFLVSFYNNEISEKSEIFDDQFSVERPDGSNFTLKIRSTKLEDSAMYFCASTRTGGTEAFFGQGTRLTVV.